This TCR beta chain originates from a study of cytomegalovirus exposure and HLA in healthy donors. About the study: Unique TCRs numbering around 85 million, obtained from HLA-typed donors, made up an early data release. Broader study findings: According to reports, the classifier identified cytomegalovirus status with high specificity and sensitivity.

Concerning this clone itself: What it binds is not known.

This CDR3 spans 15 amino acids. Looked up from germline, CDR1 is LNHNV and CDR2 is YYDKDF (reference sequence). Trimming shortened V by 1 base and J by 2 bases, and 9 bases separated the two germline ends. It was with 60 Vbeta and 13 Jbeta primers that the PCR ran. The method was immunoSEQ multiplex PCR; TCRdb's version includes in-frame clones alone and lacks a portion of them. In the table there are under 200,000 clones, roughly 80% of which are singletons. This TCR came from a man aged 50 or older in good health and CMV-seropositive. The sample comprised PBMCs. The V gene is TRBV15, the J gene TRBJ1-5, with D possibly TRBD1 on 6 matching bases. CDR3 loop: CATSRGQDGNQPQHF. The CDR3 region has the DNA TGTGCCACCAGCAGAGGACAGGATGGCAATCAGCCCCAGCATTTT.